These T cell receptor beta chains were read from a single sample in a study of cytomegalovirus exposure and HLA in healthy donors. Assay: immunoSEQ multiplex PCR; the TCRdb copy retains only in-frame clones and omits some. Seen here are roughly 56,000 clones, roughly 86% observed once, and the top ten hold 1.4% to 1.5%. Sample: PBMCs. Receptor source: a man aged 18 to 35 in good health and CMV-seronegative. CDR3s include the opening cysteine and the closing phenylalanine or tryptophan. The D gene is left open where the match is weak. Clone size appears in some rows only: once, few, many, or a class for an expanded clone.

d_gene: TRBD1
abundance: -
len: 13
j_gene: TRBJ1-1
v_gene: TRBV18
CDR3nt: TGTGCCAGCTCATCCGGACAGGGCGAAAGAGCTTTCTTT
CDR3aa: CASSSGQGERAFF

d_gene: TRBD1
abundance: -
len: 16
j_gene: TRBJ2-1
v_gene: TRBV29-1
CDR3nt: TGCAGCGTTGGGGGACAGGTCAGCAGCTCCTACAATGAGCAGTTCTTC
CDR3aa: CSVGGQVSSSYNEQFF

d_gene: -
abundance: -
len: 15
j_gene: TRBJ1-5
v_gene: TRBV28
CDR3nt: TGTGCCAGCAGTTTAATACAGAGTAGCAATCAGCCCCAGCATTTT
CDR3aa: CASSLIQSSNQPQHF

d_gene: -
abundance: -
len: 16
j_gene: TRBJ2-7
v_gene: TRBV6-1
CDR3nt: TGTGCCAGCAGTGAAACACGGGGGACAGCAACCTACGAGCAGTACTTC
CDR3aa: CASSETRGTATYEQYF

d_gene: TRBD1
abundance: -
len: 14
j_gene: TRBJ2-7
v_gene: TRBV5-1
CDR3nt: TGCGCCAGCAGCTTGGGGGGACAGAGCTACGAGCAGTACTTC
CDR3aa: CASSLGGQSYEQYF

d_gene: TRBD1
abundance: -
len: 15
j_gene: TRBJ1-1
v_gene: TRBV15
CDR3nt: TGTGCCACCAGCAGGAGGGACAGCGTCAACACTGAAGCTTTCTTT
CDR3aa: CATSRRDSVNTEAFF

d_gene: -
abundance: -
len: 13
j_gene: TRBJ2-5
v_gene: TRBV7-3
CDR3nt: TGTGCCAGCAGCTTAACCCCGCAAGAGACCCAGTACTTC
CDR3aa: CASSLTPQETQYF

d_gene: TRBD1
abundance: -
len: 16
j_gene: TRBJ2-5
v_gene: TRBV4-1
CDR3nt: TGCGCCAGCAGCCAAGAAGGACAGGGGTGGAGAGAGACCCAGTACTTC
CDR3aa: CASSQEGQGWRETQYF

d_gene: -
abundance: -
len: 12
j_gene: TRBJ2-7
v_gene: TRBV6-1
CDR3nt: TGTGCCAGCAGTGAACCACTATATGAGCAGTACTTC
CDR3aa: CASSEPLYEQYF

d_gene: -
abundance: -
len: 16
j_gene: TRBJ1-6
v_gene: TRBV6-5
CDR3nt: TGTGCCAGCAGTTACTCGACTGGGGCGGTTAGGGCGCCCCTCCACTTT
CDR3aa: CASSYSTGAVRAPLHF

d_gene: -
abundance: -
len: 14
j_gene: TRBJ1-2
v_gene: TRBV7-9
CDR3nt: TGTGCCAGCAGCCCCCGCAGGGGTGACTATGGCTACACCTTC
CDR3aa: CASSPRRGDYGYTF

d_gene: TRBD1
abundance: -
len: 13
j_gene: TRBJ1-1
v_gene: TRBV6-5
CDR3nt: TGTGCCAGCAGTTCAACCGGGACAGATGAAGCTTTCTTT
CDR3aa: CASSSTGTDEAFF

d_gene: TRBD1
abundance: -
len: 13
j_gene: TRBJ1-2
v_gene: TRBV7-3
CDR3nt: TGTGCCAGCAGCCGAGGACAGGGCACCGGCTACACCTTC
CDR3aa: CASSRGQGTGYTF

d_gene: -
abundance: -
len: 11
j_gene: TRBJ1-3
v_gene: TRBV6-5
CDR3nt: TGTGCCAGCAACTCAGGAAACACCATATATTTT
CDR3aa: CASNSGNTIYF

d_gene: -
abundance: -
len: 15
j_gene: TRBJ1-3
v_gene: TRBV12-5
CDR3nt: TGTGCTAGTCACGGGGGGGGGTGGTCTGGAAACACCATATATTTT
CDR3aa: CASHGGGWSGNTIYF

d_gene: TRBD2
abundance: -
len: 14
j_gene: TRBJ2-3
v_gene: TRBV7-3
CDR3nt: TGTGCCAGCAGCTTAGCGGGGGGCTCAGATACGCAGTATTTT
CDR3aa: CASSLAGGSDTQYF

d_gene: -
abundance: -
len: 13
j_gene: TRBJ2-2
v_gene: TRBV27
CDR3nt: TGTGCCAGCTCCCCGGGGTTCGCCGGGGAGCTGTTTTTT
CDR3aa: CASSPGFAGELFF

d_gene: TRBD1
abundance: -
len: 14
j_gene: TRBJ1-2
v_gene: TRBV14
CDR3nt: TGTGCCAGCAGCCAACCCTGGACAGGGGATGGCTACACCTTC
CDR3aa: CASSQPWTGDGYTF

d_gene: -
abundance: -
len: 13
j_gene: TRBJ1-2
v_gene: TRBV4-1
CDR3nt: TGCGCCAGCAGCCAGAGCCCCCCCTATGGCTACACCTTC
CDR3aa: CASSQSPPYGYTF

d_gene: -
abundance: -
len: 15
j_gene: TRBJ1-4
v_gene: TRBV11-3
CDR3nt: TGTGCCAGCAGCCGGGACGGCCAGGAGGGGTCAAAACTGTTTTTT
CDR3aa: CASSRDGQEGSKLFF

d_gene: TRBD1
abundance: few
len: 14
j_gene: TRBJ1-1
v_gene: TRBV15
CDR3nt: TGTGCCACGAGCGGTGGGACAGGGGGTGCTGAAGCTTTCTTT
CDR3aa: CATSGGTGGAEAFF

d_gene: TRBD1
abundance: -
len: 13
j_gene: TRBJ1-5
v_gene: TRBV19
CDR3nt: TGTGCCAGTAAAGCAACAGGGGTACAGCCCCAGCATTTT
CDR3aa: CASKATGVQPQHF